These 20 T cell receptor beta chains were sequenced from one sample in a study of T cells after yellow fever vaccination. TCRdb redid the calling of the 5' RACE reads with MiXCR, one entry per CDR3 protein. The sample includes some 560,000 distinct CDR3 sequences, around 17% of them seen just once. Specimen: PBMCs, collected 4 to 5 days after the first yellow fever vaccination. These receptors were collected from a man between 18 and 29 years old who received the YFV17D yellow fever vaccine.

The rearrangement uses TRBV3-1 and TRBJ1-5; the D is unclear. The CDR3 extends over 14 amino acids. Germline loops: CDR1 LGHDT, CDR2 YNNKEL (reference sequence). V gave up 1 base and J gave up 6 bases, with 10 bases separating them. The CDR3 DNA sequence: TGTGCCAGCAGCCAAGTGGCCCGGGGTCAGCCCCAGCATTTT. Its translation: CASSQVARGQPQHF.

The chain has TRBV11-1 and TRBJ1-1; 10 bases align to TRBD1. The junction had 15 bases not matched to a gene; V was cut back by 6 bases and J by 2 bases. CDR1 is SGHAT and CDR2 is FQDESV in the germline V gene (reference sequence). This CDR3 contains 18 residues. In DNA, the CDR3 is TGTGCCAGCAGGAAAATCCCGGGACAGGGGATCGGTAACACTGAAGCTTTCTTT. This translates into CASRKIPGQGIGNTEAFF.

The CDR3 loop reads CASSHTLRNSPLHF. DNA for the CDR3: TGTGCCAGCAGTCACACACTCAGGAATTCACCCCTCCACTTT. V usage is TRBV6-5 and J usage is TRBJ1-6; D is unclear. V was clipped by 5 bases and J by 7 bases, with 12 bases between them. The CDR3 has 14 residues. Germline V lookup: CDR1 MNHEY, CDR2 SVGAGI.

This clonotype was counted between two and nine times. CDR3 in amino acids: CASTRTGTGGDQPQHF. CDR3 coding DNA: TGTGCCAGCACCCGAACCGGGACAGGGGGGGATCAGCCCCAGCATTTT. The V call is TRBV12-3 or TRBV12-4, the J call TRBJ1-5, with TRBD1 matching 11 bases. V shed 7 bases and J 5 bases; nucleotides not matched to a gene: 10. The CDR3 extends over 16 amino acids.

This rearrangement joins TRBV27 to TRBJ2-3, with D possibly matching TRBD2 (6 bases). Germline values: CDR1 MNHEY, CDR2 SMNVEV (reference sequence). Deletions cut 4 bases from V and 3 bases from J, with 14 bases between. The CDR3 runs 15 residues. This CDR3 reads CASSSLASETDTQYF. For the CDR3, the DNA is TGTGCCAGCAGTTCCTTAGCTAGCGAGACAGATACGCAGTATTTT.

Many counts were recorded for this clonotype. This chain joins TRBV12-3 or TRBV12-4 and TRBJ2-5, with D hard to call. Trimming cost V 7 bases and J 5 bases, with 8 bases left between them. The CDR3 is made up of 11 amino acids. The CDR3 loop reads CASTVGETQYF. The CDR3 region has the DNA TGTGCCAGCACTGTGGGGGAGACCCAGTACTTC.

This chain joins TRBV23-1 and TRBJ2-7, with 7 bases aligning to TRBD1. TRBV23-1 is filed as an ORF, its function uncertain. This CDR3 is 15 amino acids long. V dropped 3 bases and J dropped 3; count of bases not matched to a gene: 8. CDR3 protein: CASSHPTGQNYEQYF. As DNA, the CDR3 is TGCGCCAGCAGTCACCCCACGGGACAGAACTACGAGCAGTACTTC.

This clonotype was counted at least ten times. The chain links TRBV5-1 to TRBJ2-7; TRBD1 matches at 11 bases. The CDR3 runs to 15 residues. Germline loops: CDR1 SGHRS, CDR2 YFSETQ. J was trimmed by 3 bases and V by 4 bases; bases with no gene match: 6. The CDR3 region is CASSLRTGGDYEQYF. The CDR3 bases are TGCGCCAGCAGCCTCCGGACAGGGGGCGACTACGAGCAGTACTTC.

This sequence joins TRBV5-1 and TRBJ1-4; no clear D gene. Germline assignment: CDR1 SGHRS and CDR2 YFSETQ. The CDR3 is made up of 16 amino acids. Trimming cost V 0 bases and J 14 bases, with 23 bases left between them. The CDR3 sequence is CASSLAGGISQNGLFF. In nucleotides, the CDR3 is TGCGCCAGCAGCTTGGCCGGCGGGATTTCTCAAAACGGGCTGTTTTTT.

The chain links TRBV4-1 to TRBJ2-7; D gene uncertain. V gave up 0 bases and J gave up 4 bases, with 7 bases separating them. The CDR3 totals 13 residues. The V gene's germline CDR1 is MGHRA and CDR2 YSYEKL. CDR3 bases: TGCGCCAGCAGCCAAGATATCCAGTACGAGCAGTACGTC. Protein: CASSQDIQYEQYV.

Many counts were recorded for this clonotype. V usage is TRBV5-1 and J usage is TRBJ2-3; unclear D gene. Germline CDR1 SGHRS, CDR2 YFSETQ. Trimming took off 0 bases at V and 0 bases at J, with 8 bases between the two ends. This CDR3 is 15 amino acids long. The CDR3 bases are TGCGCCAGCAGCTTGGCCCAAACAAGCACAGATACGCAGTATTTT. Protein product: CASSLAQTSTDTQYF. Complete variable domain (other parts from reference TRBV5-1 and TRBJ2-3): KAGVTQTPRYLIKTRGQQVTLSCSPISGHRSVSWYQQTPGQGLQFLFEYFSETQRNKGNFPGRFSGRQFSNSRSEMNVSTLELGDSALYLCASSLAQTSTDTQYFGPGTRLTVL.

There are a few counts of this clonotype. This chain connects TRBV29-1 to TRBJ2-2; 8 bases are a match to TRBD2. The length of the CDR3 is 15 residues. CDR1 and CDR2 from the germline V gene are SQVTM and ANQGSEA. Trimming at V came to 4 bases and at J to 8 bases, leaving 12 bases not matched to a gene. CDR3 sequence: CSVVGAGGPTGELFF. The CDR3 nucleotides are TGCAGCGTTGTAGGGGCGGGGGGCCCTACTGGGGAGCTGTTTTTT.

This rearrangement joins TRBV12-3 or TRBV12-4 to TRBJ1-1; D not certain. The V and J ends lost 6 bases and 10 bases respectively, with 18 bases between them. This CDR3 comprises 13 residues. CDR3 bases: TGTGCCAGCAGGGACCCCGTTAAGGATCTAGCTTTCTTT. Its translation: CASRDPVKDLAFF.

The table lists this clonotype with a few counts. The chain is built from TRBV19 and TRBJ2-7; D may correspond to TRBD1 or TRBD2 (5 bases each). Trimming pared 3 bases from V and 1 base from J, leaving 13 bases between. The germline gives CDR1 LNHDA, CDR2 SQIVND (reference sequence). This CDR3 is 15 amino acids long. CDR3 sequence (DNA): TGTGCCAGTAGTATCCGGGACGGCTATTCCTACGAGCAGTACGTC. This codes for CASSIRDGYSYEQYV.

This sequence joins TRBV5-1 and TRBJ1-2; D might be TRBD1 (6 bases). The ends were cut back, 0 bases at V and 0 bases at J, with 9 bases in the middle. Per the germline V gene, CDR1 is SGHRS and CDR2 is YFSETQ. The CDR3 totals 15 residues. CDR3 bases: TGCGCCAGCAGCTTGGATGGACAGACTAACTATGGCTACACCTTC. This encodes CASSLDGQTNYGYTF.

This clonotype was found once. This sequence joins TRBV5-4 and TRBJ2-3; 7 bases line up with TRBD2. Germline trimming cut 3 bases from V and 2 bases from J; bases unmatched to any gene: 6. This CDR3 contains 15 residues. Germline V gives CDR1 SGHNT, CDR2 YYREEE (reference sequence). CDR3 sequence (DNA): TGTGCCAGCAGCTCTAAACTAGCGTCCACAGATACGCAGTATTTT. Translated: CASSSKLASTDTQYF.

The rearrangement uses TRBV23-1 and TRBJ2-3, with 12 bases identical to TRBD2. TRBV23-1 is noted as an ORF with a role that remains uncertain. This CDR3 region has 19 residues. The J segment lost 2 bases and the V segment lost 0 bases, leaving 9 bases of the junction unmatched. In nucleotides, the CDR3 is TGCGCCAGCAGTCAATCAACGACTAGCGGGGGAGCTATCACAGATACGCAGTATTTT. Its protein is CASSQSTTSGGAITDTQYF.

This chain joins TRBV7-2 and TRBJ1-1; a weak D match, TRBD1 (5 bases). Deletions cut 1 base from V and 11 bases from J, with 20 bases between. CDR1 is SGHTA and CDR2 is FQGNSA in the germline V gene. This CDR3 spans 15 amino acids. The CDR3 DNA sequence: TGTGCCAGCAGCTTAGGGGTTGGGGGATCATTCAGGGCTTTCTTT. This sequence encodes CASSLGVGGSFRAFF.

CDR3 DNA: TGCGCCAGCAGCCAAGATAGTCTCCTGGCAGAAGCTTTCTTT. The encoded protein is CASSQDSLLAEAFF. This chain links TRBV4-3 with TRBJ1-1, with unresolved D. CDR3 length: 14 amino acids. Trimming pared 0 bases from V and 8 bases from J, leaving 13 bases between. Germline CDR1 LGHNA, CDR2 YSLEER.

This chain uses TRBV7-2 with TRBJ2-1; TRBD2 agrees at 7 bases. Germline V CDR1 and CDR2: SGHTA, FQGNSA. V trimming: 5 bases; J trimming: 1 base; junction bases outside the gene matches: 5. The CDR3 sequence is 15 residues long. The chain's CDR3 is CASSLGGQSYNEQFF. As DNA, the CDR3 is TGTGCCAGCAGCCTGGGAGGGCAGTCCTACAATGAGCAGTTCTTC.